The 17 T cell receptor beta chains in this list originate from one sample, sequenced in a study of T-cell reconstitution after alpha-beta-depleted transplantation in children. Library preparation (for TCRbeta) was performed with unique molecular identifiers. TCRdb itself ran the PCR reads through MiXCR, one entry per CDR3 protein. The data contain approximately 340,000 distinct CDR3 sequences, 9% to 12% of them singletons. The material sequenced was PBMCs from the stem cell graft donor, taken from the stem cell graft. The receptors stem from a human donor who donated a stem cell graft to a child with acute lymphoblastic leukemia.

This clonotype was seen a handful of times. The rearrangement joins TRBV2 to TRBJ2-7; no clear D. This CDR3 is built from 13 residues. Germline CDR1 is SNHLY and CDR2 is FYNNEI. With 4 bases removed from V and 3 bases from J, the gap between germline ends came to 10 bases. CDR3 in amino acids: CASSVHLNYEQYF. The CDR3 coding sequence is TGTGCCAGCAGTGTACACCTAAACTACGAGCAGTACTTC.

This clonotype was seen at least ten times. The chain carries TRBV4-1 and TRBJ2-3; 13 positions agree with TRBD2. The ends lost 2 bases at V and 3 bases at J; junction bases unmatched: 8. CDR3 length: 18 residues. Germline CDR1 reads MGHRA; CDR2 reads YSYEKL. The DNA for the CDR3 is TGCGCCAGCAGCCAACTAACTAGCGGGAGGGCCGGGACAGATACGCAGTATTTT. Protein sequence: CASSQLTSGRAGTDTQYF.

For this clonotype: The junction departs from the called germline gene at one end, perhaps through a read error. This sequence joins TRBV2 and TRBJ2-4; 7 nucleotides agree with TRBD2. CDR3 length: 11 residues. Germline lookup yields CDR1 SNHLY and CDR2 FYNNEI. The chain's CDR3 is CASGTTSEMGF. The CDR3 DNA follows: TGTGCCAGCGGAACCACTAGCGAGATGGGCTTC.

This clonotype was observed a few times. The chain is built from TRBV4-3 and TRBJ1-5, with D possibly matching TRBD1 (6 bases). The germline gives CDR1 LGHNA, CDR2 YSLEER. The CDR3 covers 15 residues. The V end was cut by 0 bases, the J end by 4 bases, with 10 bases between. The chain's CDR3 is CASSQDATGNQPQHF. The CDR3 DNA follows: TGCGCCAGCAGCCAAGATGCCACAGGGAATCAGCCCCAGCATTTT.

This clonotype was detected ten times or more. The CDR3 coding sequence is TGTGCCAGCAGTTCCCGGGACAGCACGATTTTCTCTGGAAACACCATATATTTT. Translated, it gives CASSSRDSTIFSGNTIYF. The V gene is TRBV12-3 or TRBV12-4, the J gene TRBJ1-3, with 7 bases lining up with TRBD1. With 4 bases clipped from V and 0 bases from J, the junction kept 12 bases outside the gene matches. The CDR3 extends over 18 amino acids.

The chain has TRBV7-8 and TRBJ2-7; D is possibly TRBD1 (6 bases). Germline V CDR1 and CDR2: SGHVS, FQNEAQ. The germline V and J ends were trimmed by 0 bases and 4 bases, with 10 bases remaining between them. The CDR3 sequence is 14 residues long. CDR3 amino acids: CASSLAGGQYEQYF. The DNA of the CDR3 is TGTGCCAGCAGCTTAGCCGGCGGACAGTACGAGCAGTACTTC.

This clonotype occurred a few times. This chain joins TRBV12-3 or TRBV12-4 and TRBJ2-3; D might be TRBD1 or TRBD2, each matching 5 bases. CDR3 length equals 15 residues. Between the trimmed V and J ends, which lost 10 bases and 6 bases, there was a span of 23 bases. This chain's CDR3 is CATRTHRDGADTQYF. DNA for the CDR3: TGTGCCACCCGGACGCACCGGGACGGCGCGGATACGCAGTATTTT.

This clonotype occurred a few times. This chain uses TRBV11-2 with TRBJ2-1, with 11 bases fitting TRBD2. From germline, CDR1 is SGHAT and CDR2 FQNNGV. J lost 5 bases, V lost 5 bases, and 5 bases had no gene match. The CDR3 has 15 residues. DNA for the CDR3: TGTGCCAGCAGCGCCCTAGCGGGAGGAAACAATGAGCAGTTCTTC. It is translated as CASSALAGGNNEQFF.

J is TRBJ2-5 and V is TRBV12-3 or TRBV12-4, with TRBD2 matching 8 bases. The CDR3 sequence is 14 residues long. Trimming took 6 bases from V and 2 from J; bases not matched to a gene: 5. CDR3 DNA sequence: TGTGCCAGCAGCCCGGGGGGGGCGCAAGAGACCCAGTACTTC. Amino acid sequence: CASSPGGAQETQYF.

This clonotype was recorded a few times. V is TRBV4-1 and J is TRBJ2-1, with D perhaps matching TRBD2 (6 bases). Between the trimmed V and J ends, which lost 0 bases and 12 bases, there was a span of 21 bases. From germline, CDR1 is MGHRA and CDR2 YSYEKL. The CDR3 covers 16 residues. The CDR3 DNA reads as TGCGCCAGCAGCCAAGAGGGGGTAGCGGCCTTACGGTGGCAGTTCTTC. The encoded protein is CASSQEGVAALRWQFF.

The chain is built from TRBV7-9 and TRBJ2-1; D may correspond to TRBD1 or TRBD2 (5 bases each). CDR3 size: 15 residues. Germline CDR1 SEHNR, CDR2 FQNEAQ (reference sequence). Trimming took 7 bases from V and 3 from J, leaving 16 bases between them. The CDR3 nucleotides are TGTGCCAGCAACCAAGCCGGGGCCTACTACAATGAGCAGTTCTTC. This gives the protein CASNQAGAYYNEQFF.

This clonotype has more than one count but fewer than ten. The chain combines TRBV10-3 with TRBJ2-7; 12 bases are shared with TRBD2. CDR3 length: 17 amino acids. Trimming took 6 bases from V and 0 from J; bases not matched to a gene: 9. CDR1 and CDR2 (germline): ENHRY, SYGVKD. The CDR3 region has the DNA TGTGCCATCAGCAATTCCGGGACTAGCGGGTTCTCCTACGAGCAGTACTTC. Its protein product is CAISNSGTSGFSYEQYF.

This clonotype was observed a few times. The chain has TRBV27 and TRBJ2-5; a possible D gene is TRBD1 (6 bases). Deletions cut 6 bases from V and 5 bases from J, with 16 bases between. This CDR3 is 14 amino acids long. The germline CDR1 and CDR2 sequences are MNHEY and SMNVEV (reference sequence). The CDR3 loop reads CASRPGVAWETQYF. The CDR3 DNA reads TGTGCCAGCAGACCAGGGGTTGCCTGGGAGACCCAGTACTTC.

This clonotype has a handful of counts. The chain employs TRBV5-6 and TRBJ2-3, with D possibly being TRBD2 (5 bases). Germline CDR1 reads SGHDT; CDR2 reads YYEEEE. V lost 5 bases to trimming and J lost 7 bases, with 17 bases between them. CDR3 length equals 14 residues. The CDR3 bases are TGTGCCAGCAGAGCTTATTCCGGGGAGAATACGCAGTATTTT. Translated: CASRAYSGENTQYF. Drawing the rest from reference TRBV5-6 and TRBJ2-3, the complete variable domain is DAGVTQSPTHLIKTRGQQVTLRCSPKSGHDTVSWYQQALGQGPQFIFQYYEEEERQRGNFPDRFSGHQFPNYSSELNVNALLLGDSALYLCASRAYSGENTQYFGPGTRLTVL.

This chain joins TRBV5-1 and TRBJ2-7; 7 positions match TRBD1. Germline values: CDR1 SGHRS, CDR2 YFSETQ. The CDR3 length is 16 residues. J gave up 2 bases and V 2 bases, and 10 bases lay outside the gene matches. The CDR3 is CASSLEPGTATYEQYF. The CDR3 nucleotides are TGCGCCAGCAGCTTAGAACCTGGGACAGCGACCTACGAGCAGTACTTC.

V usage is TRBV20-1 and J usage is TRBJ2-7; a weak D match, TRBD2 (5 bases). Trimming cost V 0 bases and J 3 bases, with 18 bases left between them. The V gene's germline CDR1 is DFQATT and CDR2 SNEGSKA (reference sequence). CDR3 length: 16 residues. The CDR3 DNA is TGCAGTGCTAGAGATCCAGGAGAGGGAACCATCTACGAGCAGTACTTC. This codes for CSARDPGEGTIYEQYF.

The genes are TRBV10-1 and TRBJ2-2, with D unclear. From germline, CDR1 is WNHNN and CDR2 SYGVQD (reference sequence). The CDR3 covers 15 residues. Trimming took 0 bases from V and 2 from J, leaving 7 bases between them. CDR3: CASSESLGNTGELFF. The CDR3 coding sequence is TGCGCCAGCAGTGAGTCGCTGGGAAACACCGGGGAGCTGTTTTTT.